Presented here are 15 T cell receptor beta chains from one specimen sequenced in a study of identical twins. TCRdb itself ran the 5' RACE reads through MiXCR, one entry per CDR3 protein. Of approximately 220,000 distinct CDR3 sequences in the sample, 7.5% are singletons; the top ten hold around 2.1%. This sample was shared with a second study, whose subject was yellow fever vaccine responses in identical twins.

Sequenced: memory (CD45RO+) T cells sorted from blood. The source of these receptors is a woman between 18 and 29 years old in good health.

This clonotype was seen at least ten times. The chain employs TRBV20-1 and TRBJ2-5; D is uncertain. V gave up 6 bases and J gave up 0 bases, with 8 bases separating them. Per germline, CDR1 DFQATT and CDR2 SNEGSKA (reference sequence). The CDR3 loop spans 12 amino acids. The CDR3 DNA reads TGCAGTGCCCACACTGACCAAGAGACCCAGTACTTC. Protein: CSAHTDQETQYF.

Only a few counts were recorded for this clonotype. The genes are TRBV20-1 and TRBJ2-5; 8 bases fit TRBD2. The CDR3 covers 14 residues. The trim removed 0 bases at V and 4 bases at J, leaving 4 bases unmatched. The germline V gene has CDR1 DFQATT and CDR2 SNEGSKA (reference sequence). The CDR3 region is CSARDPGGVETQYF. DNA for the CDR3: TGCAGTGCTAGAGATCCCGGGGGGGTAGAGACCCAGTACTTC.

This clonotype has more than one count but fewer than ten. The chain has TRBV7-2 and TRBJ2-5; TRBD2 matches 8 bases. This CDR3 spans 14 amino acids. CDR1 is SGHTA, CDR2 FQGNSA, per germline. The V segment lost 5 bases and the J segment 5 bases; nucleotides outside the gene matches: 7. CDR3 coding DNA: TGTGCCAGCAGCACTTCAGCGGGGGTTGAGACCCAGTACTTC. This gives the protein CASSTSAGVETQYF.

Of note for this clonotype: Possible read error: a much larger clone is one base away. The DNA for the CDR3 is TGTGCCAGCATCCCCGGACGGGGGAACACCAGGGAGCTGTTTTTT. This sequence encodes CASIPGRGNTRELFF. The V call is TRBV12-3 or TRBV12-4, the J call TRBJ2-2; D is possibly TRBD2 (6 bases). This CDR3 has 15 amino acids.

The chain links TRBV6-5 to TRBJ1-5, with D tentatively TRBD1 (5 bases). Looked up from germline, CDR1 is MNHEY and CDR2 is SVGAGI. Trimming pared 2 bases from V and 1 base from J, leaving 6 bases between. The CDR3 spans 14 residues. CDR3 DNA sequence: TGTGCCAGCAGTTACCAGGGAAGCAATCAGCCCCAGCATTTT. It yields the protein CASSYQGSNQPQHF.

Only a few counts were recorded for this clonotype. The V and J genes are TRBV7-9 and TRBJ2-7; weak D call: TRBD1 (6 bases). Deletions cut 4 bases from V and 4 bases from J, with 14 bases between. Per the germline V gene, CDR1 is SEHNR and CDR2 is FQNEAQ (reference sequence). CDR3 size: 14 residues. CDR3 residues: CASSSPGHTYEQYF. The CDR3 DNA reads as TGTGCCAGCAGCTCTCCGGGACACACATACGAGCAGTACTTC.

This clonotype has only a few counts. The chain links TRBV12-3 or TRBV12-4 to TRBJ2-1; 14 bases align to TRBD2. CDR3 length equals 19 residues. Trimming took 4 bases from V and 2 from J; bases not matched to a gene: 10. CDR3 DNA: TGTGCCAGCAGTTCACCCGGGACTAGCGGGAGCTTCGCCTACAATGAGCAGTTCTTC. It codes for CASSSPGTSGSFAYNEQFF.

The rearrangement joins TRBV19 to TRBJ2-3; D may be TRBD1 (5 bases). V was cut by 6 bases and J by 2 bases, with 9 bases left in between. Germline-derived CDR1 and CDR2 are LNHDA and SQIVND (reference sequence). The CDR3 runs 13 residues. The CDR3 DNA is TGTGCCAGTAGACGACAGAACACAGATACGCAGTATTTT. It is translated as CASRRQNTDTQYF. Full variable domain (remainder filled in from reference TRBV19 and TRBJ2-3): DGGITQSPKYLFRKEGQNVTLSCEQNLNHDAMYWYRQDPGQGLRLIYYSQIVNDFQKGDIAEGYSVSREKKESFPLTVTSAQKNPTAFYLCASRRQNTDTQYFGPGTRLTVL.

This clonotype was observed many times. The chain uses TRBV12-5 and TRBJ2-3, with 14 bases matching TRBD2. V lost 8 bases and J lost 5; bases outside the gene matches: 3. CDR1 LGHNT and CDR2 FRNRAP come from the germline V gene. This CDR3 is 14 amino acids long. The CDR3 is CASRLAGGQDTQYF. The CDR3 DNA reads TGTGCTAGTCGACTAGCGGGGGGGCAAGATACGCAGTATTTT.

V is TRBV27 and J is TRBJ2-3; TRBD2 might be the D (6 bases). Trimming took off 2 bases at V and 7 bases at J, with 16 bases between the two ends. Germline CDR1 is MNHEY and CDR2 is SMNVEV (reference sequence). The CDR3 is 15 residues long. The CDR3 is CASSLDLGSIYTQYF. CDR3 coding DNA: TGTGCCAGCAGTTTAGACCTCGGGAGTATATATACGCAGTATTTT.

This clonotype was observed many times. This chain uses TRBV19 with TRBJ2-7, with 7 bases matching TRBD1. CDR3 length: 13 residues. V lost 6 bases to trimming and J lost 2 bases; unmatched junction nucleotides: 4. Per germline, CDR1 LNHDA and CDR2 SQIVND (reference sequence). Here the CDR3 reads CASSRDSTYEQYF. For the CDR3, the DNA is TGTGCCAGTAGCAGGGACAGCACCTACGAGCAGTACTTC.

This clonotype appeared many times. V usage is TRBV21-1 and J usage is TRBJ1-5; the D segment call TRBD1 is taken from the table without a DNA check. TRBV21-1 is a documented pseudogene. This CDR3 has 16 residues. The DNA for the CDR3 is TGTGCCAGCAGCCCGGACAGGGGTCATAGCAATCAGCCCCAGCATTTT. Amino acids: CASSPDRGHSNQPQHF.

The rearrangement joins TRBV20-1 to TRBJ2-3; perhaps TRBD2 as D (6 bases). Trimming left V 6 bases short and J 6 bases short, with 25 bases between. This CDR3 spans 16 amino acids. Germline V gene sequence: CDR1 DFQATT, CDR2 SNEGSKA (reference sequence). CDR3 amino acids: CSALPEVGGIGDTQYF. The CDR3 nucleotides read TGCAGTGCCCTGCCTGAAGTGGGGGGTATTGGTGATACGCAGTATTTT.

There are a few counts of this clonotype. This chain connects TRBV24-1 to TRBJ2-5; D perhaps matches TRBD1 (5 bases). The germline V gene encodes CDR1 KGHDR and CDR2 SFDVKD. V gave up 9 bases and J gave up 1 base, with 8 bases separating them. The CDR3 contains 12 residues. Written as DNA, the CDR3 is TGTGCCACCTGGGGCGGCCAAGAGACCCAGTACTTC. As protein: CATWGGQETQYF.

This clonotype was observed at least ten times. The chain joins TRBV20-1 to TRBJ2-3, with a possible D match to TRBD2 (6 bases). In germline, CDR1 is DFQATT, CDR2 SNEGSKA (reference sequence). V was trimmed by 0 bases and J by 4 bases, leaving 20 bases between them. CDR3 length equals 17 residues. CDR3 in DNA: TGCAGTGCTAGAGACGACCGGGACTCGAGCCCCCCAGATACGCAGTATTTT. This translates into CSARDDRDSSPPDTQYF.